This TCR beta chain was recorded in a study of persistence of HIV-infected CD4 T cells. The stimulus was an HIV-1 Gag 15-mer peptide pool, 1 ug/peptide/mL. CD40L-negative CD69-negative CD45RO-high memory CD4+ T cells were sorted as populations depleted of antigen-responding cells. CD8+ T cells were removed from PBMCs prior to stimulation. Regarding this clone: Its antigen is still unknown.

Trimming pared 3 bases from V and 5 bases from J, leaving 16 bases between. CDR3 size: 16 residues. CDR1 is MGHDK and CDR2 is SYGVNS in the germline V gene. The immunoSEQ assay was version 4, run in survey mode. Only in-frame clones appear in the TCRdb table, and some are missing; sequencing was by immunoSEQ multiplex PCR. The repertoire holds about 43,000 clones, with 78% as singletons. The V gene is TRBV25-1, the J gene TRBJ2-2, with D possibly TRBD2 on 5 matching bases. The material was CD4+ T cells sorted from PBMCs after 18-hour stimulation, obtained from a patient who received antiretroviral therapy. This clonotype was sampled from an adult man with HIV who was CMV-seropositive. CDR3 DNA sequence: TGTGCCAGCAGTGACCCCACTAGAGGTTGGACCGGGGAGCTGTTTTTT. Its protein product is CASSDPTRGWTGELFF.